What follows is one T cell receptor beta chain and its context. A much larger clone lies a single base off, so this may be a read error. Germline CDR1 MGHDK, CDR2 SYGVNS. CDR3 length: 12 residues. The data are from a study of blood T cells in healthy people across ages. A second roughly 7 to 11 cycle PCR used barcoded and J-beta primers. TCRdb recomputed calls from the 5' RACE reads with MiXCR, one row per CDR3 protein. The sample holds 650,000 to 1,000,000 distinct CDR3 sequences, about 46% seen once. This clonotype was sampled from a man aged 80 or over in good health. Source material: blood. The chain carries TRBV25-1 and TRBJ2-7, with D uncertain. The DNA for the CDR3 is TGTGCCGGCAGTGACCAGCCCTACGAGCAGTACTTC. Amino acid sequence: CAGSDQPYEQYF.